Listed here are 29 T cell receptor beta chains from one sample, sequenced in a study of cytomegalovirus exposure and HLA in healthy donors. The PCR contained 60 Vbeta and 13 Jbeta primers. Some clones are missing from TCRdb's copy, which holds only in-frame ones; the method was immunoSEQ multiplex PCR. The profile shows 60,000 to 90,000 clones, about 70% of them singletons. The sample was PBMCs. The receptor source for this set is a man between 40 and 49 years old in good health and CMV-seropositive.

The chain is built from TRBV5-1 and TRBJ2-1; 16 nucleotides line up with TRBD2. J was trimmed by 4 bases and V by 3 bases; bases with no gene match: 7. The CDR3 is made up of 18 amino acids. Germline CDR1 and CDR2: SGHRS and YFSETQ. In DNA, the CDR3 is TGCGCCAGCAGCTGGGGACTAGCGGGAGGGACGATTTACAATGAGCAGTTCTTC. Amino acids: CASSWGLAGGTIYNEQFF.

The chain carries TRBV2 and TRBJ1-1; 8 bases are a match to TRBD1. Trimming cost V 4 bases and J 1 base; bases outside gene matches: 2. CDR1 SNHLY and CDR2 FYNNEI come from the germline V gene. The CDR3 length is 14 residues. This chain's CDR3 is CASSATGGNTEAFF. DNA of the CDR3: TGTGCCAGCAGTGCCACAGGGGGGAACACTGAAGCTTTCTTT.

The chain has TRBV29-1 and TRBJ2-1; 8 bases line up with TRBD2. There are 13 residues in the CDR3. The germline V gene encodes CDR1 SQVTM and CDR2 ANQGSEA. With V trimmed by 7 bases and J by 7 bases, 9 bases remained unmatched. The CDR3 DNA sequence: TGCAGCGCCCTCAAGCGGGGGAGGAATGAGCAGTTCTTC. It codes for CSALKRGRNEQFF.

J is TRBJ1-2 and V is TRBV4-1; 10 bases map to TRBD1. CDR1 and CDR2 from the germline V gene are MGHRA and YSYEKL. The J segment lost 9 bases and the V segment lost 2 bases, leaving 6 bases of the junction unmatched. This CDR3 is built from 14 residues. CDR3 region: CASSQIGTGASYTF. CDR3 bases: TGCGCCAGCAGCCAAATCGGGACAGGGGCGAGCTACACCTTC.

J is TRBJ1-2 and V is TRBV6-5, with 7 bases lining up with TRBD1. The V segment lost 6 bases and the J segment 0 bases; nucleotides outside the gene matches: 1. This CDR3 has 13 amino acids. Germline CDR1 is MNHEY and CDR2 is SVGAGI. CDR3 sequence: CASRGTANYGYTF. The CDR3 region has the DNA TGTGCCAGCAGAGGGACAGCTAACTATGGCTACACCTTC.

The CDR3 here is CASSLKAGNTEAFF. CDR3 nucleotide sequence: TGCGCCAGCAGCTTAAAAGCGGGGAACACTGAAGCTTTCTTT. The chain uses TRBV5-1 and TRBJ1-1, with D unresolved. The CDR3 totals 14 residues. Trimming removed 2 bases from V and 1 base from J, with 9 bases in between. Germline V gene lookup returns CDR1 SGHRS and CDR2 YFSETQ.

This clone was detected once. The J gene is TRBJ2-5, the V gene TRBV15; TRBD2 matches 14 bases. The J segment lost 6 bases and the V segment lost 1 base, leaving 7 bases of the junction unmatched. Per germline, CDR1 LNHNV and CDR2 YYDKDF (reference sequence). The CDR3 loop spans 17 amino acids. CDR3 residues: CATSRVVGTSGGQTQYF. Here the CDR3 DNA reads TGTGCCACCAGCAGAGTAGTGGGGACTAGCGGGGGTCAGACCCAGTACTTC. The entire variable domain, with the rest obtained from reference TRBV15 and TRBJ2-5, is as follows: DAMVIQNPRYQVTQFGKPVTLSCSQTLNHNVMYWYQQKSSQAPKLLFHYYDKDFNNEADTPDNFQSRRPNTSFCFLDIRSPGLGDTAMYLCATSRVVGTSGGQTQYFGPGTRLLVL.

V gene TRBV7-2 combines with J gene TRBJ2-2, with TRBD1 matching 9 bases. This CDR3 spans 16 amino acids. Germline V lookup: CDR1 SGHTA, CDR2 FQGNSA. V dropped 4 bases and J dropped 8; count of bases not matched to a gene: 11. CDR3 residues: CASSSEPGQGSGELFF. In DNA form, the CDR3 reads TGTGCCAGCAGCTCAGAGCCGGGACAGGGTTCGGGGGAGCTGTTTTTT. The entire variable domain, with the rest obtained from reference TRBV7-2 and TRBJ2-2, is as follows: GAGVSQSPSNKVTEKGKDVELRCDPISGHTALYWYRQSLGQGLEFLIYFQGNSAPDKSGLPSDRFSAERTGGSVSTLTIQRTQQEDSAVYLCASSSEPGQGSGELFFGEGSRLTVL.

In DNA, the CDR3 is TGTGCCAGCAGGGACAGAAGTCGAAGCGAAAAACTGTTTTTT. This encodes CASRDRSRSEKLFF. The V gene is TRBV6-5, the J gene TRBJ1-4, with D tentatively TRBD1 (6 bases). The V end was cut by 6 bases, the J end by 8 bases, with 16 bases between. CDR1 is MNHEY, CDR2 SVGAGI, per germline. The CDR3 runs 14 residues.

This clone came up a few times. V gene TRBV19 combines with J gene TRBJ2-6, with 7 bases lining up with TRBD1. Per the germline V gene, CDR1 is LNHDA and CDR2 is SQIVND (reference sequence). There are 16 residues in the CDR3. With V trimmed by 10 bases and J by 1 base, 10 bases remained unmatched. The CDR3 protein is CATKQGPRSGANVLTF. Here the CDR3 DNA reads TGTGCCACTAAACAGGGGCCGCGGTCTGGGGCCAACGTCCTGACTTTC.

The rearrangement uses TRBV5-4 and TRBJ2-3; 9 bases map to TRBD2. The V gene end was trimmed by 4 bases and the J gene end by 3 bases; junction bases not matched to a gene: 3. Germline CDR1 reads SGHNT; CDR2 reads YYREEE (reference sequence). This CDR3 is built from 14 residues. The CDR3 loop reads CASSPGLATDTQYF. CDR3 sequence (DNA): TGTGCCAGCAGCCCGGGACTAGCAACAGATACGCAGTATTTT.

The table lists this clone with a few counts. The rearrangement links TRBV29-1 to TRBJ2-3, with 7 bases aligning to TRBD1. V lost 7 bases, J lost 4 bases, and 5 bases stayed unmatched. CDR1 and CDR2 (germline): SQVTM, ANQGSEA. This CDR3 comprises 12 residues. The CDR3 DNA is TGCAGCGCGAGACAGGGCGCAGATACGCAGTATTTT. Translated: CSARQGADTQYF.

The chain couples TRBV27 to TRBJ1-5, with D perhaps matching TRBD1 (6 bases). CDR3 length: 14 residues. V dropped 3 bases and J dropped 4 bases, with 10 bases sitting between them. Germline V gives CDR1 MNHEY, CDR2 SMNVEV (reference sequence). The CDR3 region has the DNA TGTGCCAGCAGTTTTTGGGGGCAGAATCAGCCCCAGCATTTT. It encodes CASSFWGQNQPQHF.

Written as DNA, the CDR3 is TGTGCCAGCAGTTACTCGACACAGGGGAAGGGCGAGCAGTACTTC. This codes for CASSYSTQGKGEQYF. The chain recombines TRBV6-5 with TRBJ2-7; 7 nucleotides align to TRBD1. The V gene end was trimmed by 0 bases and the J gene end by 6 bases; junction bases not matched to a gene: 8. The CDR3 has 15 residues. CDR1 and CDR2 (germline): MNHEY, SVGAGI.

Remarks on this clone: An end of the junction differs from the germline gene, which may be a read error. The chain uses TRBV7-9 and TRBJ1-5; D is unclear. Germline V lookup: CDR1 SEHNR, CDR2 FQNEAQ (reference sequence). This CDR3 has 17 amino acids. The CDR3: CASSLSGLAVGNQSQHF. In DNA form, the CDR3 reads TGTGCCAGCAGCTTATCCGGACTGGCGGTGGGGAATCAGTCCCAGCATTTT.

The rearrangement joins TRBV7-9 to TRBJ1-1; unclear D gene. CDR1 and CDR2 (germline): SEHNR, FQNEAQ (reference sequence). Trimming left V 1 base short and J 0 bases short, with 15 bases between. CDR3 length: 17 amino acids. The CDR3 is CASSLVGAGVMNTEAFF. In DNA form, the CDR3 reads TGTGCCAGCAGCTTAGTAGGAGCGGGAGTCATGAACACTGAAGCTTTCTTT.

V usage is TRBV28 and J usage is TRBJ1-3; TRBD1 matches at 7 bases. The J segment lost 4 bases and the V segment lost 4 bases, leaving 4 bases of the junction unmatched. CDR3 length equals 14 residues. Germline loops: CDR1 MDHEN, CDR2 SYDVKM. The CDR3 loop reads CASSSTGAGNTIYF. The CDR3 coding sequence is TGTGCCAGCAGTTCCACAGGGGCAGGAAACACCATATATTTT.

The chain joins TRBV28 to TRBJ2-3; D perhaps matches TRBD2 (5 bases). Germline CDR1 is MDHEN and CDR2 is SYDVKM. CDR3 size: 15 residues. V was cut by 1 base and J by 6 bases, with 14 bases left in between. The CDR3 nucleotides are TGTGCCAGCAGTTTATTAAGCGGTGGCAGGGATACGCAGTATTTT. It specifies CASSLLSGGRDTQYF.

This clone was picked up one time. This sequence joins TRBV7-9 and TRBJ1-1; 8 bases agree with TRBD1. The CDR3 is 14 residues long. The germline V gene has CDR1 SEHNR and CDR2 FQNEAQ (reference sequence). V dropped 4 bases and J dropped 4; count of bases not matched to a gene: 5. CDR3: CASSSFDRGTEAFF. CDR3 nucleotides: TGTGCCAGCAGCTCCTTCGACAGGGGCACTGAAGCTTTCTTT.

The chain joins TRBV5-1 to TRBJ2-5; 7 nucleotides align to TRBD1. CDR1 and CDR2 from the germline V gene are SGHRS and YFSETQ. CDR3 length: 16 amino acids. Trimming removed 0 bases from V and 0 bases from J; junction bases left unmatched: 5. The CDR3, as DNA: TGCGCCAGCAGCTTGGGCGACAGGGCGTACCAAGAGACCCAGTACTTC. Its protein is CASSLGDRAYQETQYF.

The CDR3 loop reads CASSSWPGLAASDTQYF. As DNA, the CDR3 is TGTGCCAGCAGTTCTTGGCCGGGACTAGCCGCGTCAGATACGCAGTATTTT. The V call is TRBV5-4, the J call TRBJ2-3; TRBD2 aligns across 9 bases. The length of the CDR3 is 17 residues. CDR1 is SGHNT, CDR2 YYREEE, per germline (reference sequence). Trimming removed 5 bases from V and 4 bases from J; junction bases left unmatched: 14.

The rearrangement joins TRBV7-2 to TRBJ2-3, with D tentatively TRBD1 or TRBD2 (6 bases each). Germline V gives CDR1 SGHTA, CDR2 FQGNSA. The CDR3 contains 14 residues. V was cut by 5 bases and J by 4 bases, with 13 bases left in between. DNA of the CDR3: TGTGCCAGCAGCCTAGGAGGGGGTCCAGATACGCAGTATTTT. It specifies CASSLGGGPDTQYF.

The rearrangement links TRBV5-1 to TRBJ1-1; 7 nucleotides agree with TRBD1. V was pared by 3 bases and J by 0 bases, with 2 bases of the junction left unmatched. Germline V CDR1 and CDR2: SGHRS, YFSETQ. CDR3 length equals 14 residues. In DNA, the CDR3 is TGCGCCAGCAGCTCGACAGGGATGAACACTGAAGCTTTCTTT. Translated, it gives CASSSTGMNTEAFF.

This chain uses TRBV12-5 with TRBJ1-2, with D possibly TRBD1 on 5 matching bases. The V and J ends lost 1 base and 5 bases respectively, with 8 bases between them. The CDR3 consists of 13 residues. Looked up from germline, CDR1 is LGHNT and CDR2 is FRNRAP. CDR3 coding DNA: TGTGCTAGTGGTTTGGACCAGGGTTATGGCTACACCTTC. This encodes CASGLDQGYGYTF. The variable domain in full, with the rest retrieved from reference TRBV12-5 and TRBJ1-2, is DARVTQTPRHKVTEMGQEVTMRCQPILGHNTVFWYRQTMMQGLELLAYFRNRAPLDDSGMPKDRFSAEMPDATLATLKIQPSEPRDSAVYFCASGLDQGYGYTFGSGTRLTVV.

This clone was counted a few times. V usage is TRBV10-1 and J usage is TRBJ2-4, with D possibly TRBD1 on 6 matching bases. V was shortened by 9 bases and J by 9 bases, with 12 bases between the two germline ends. This CDR3 has 11 residues. CDR1 WNHNN and CDR2 SYGVQD come from the germline V gene (reference sequence). CDR3 loop: CASTGKGIQYF. The DNA of the CDR3 is TGCGCCAGTACAGGGAAGGGCATTCAGTACTTC.

V gene TRBV5-1 combines with J gene TRBJ2-3; TRBD1 might be the D (6 bases). The CDR3 loop spans 13 amino acids. Looked up from germline, CDR1 is SGHRS and CDR2 is YFSETQ. Trimming removed 3 bases from V and 3 bases from J, with 8 bases in between. CDR3 bases: TGCGCCAGCAGCTCCGGACAGACAGATACGCAGTATTTT. Its protein is CASSSGQTDTQYF.

This chain uses TRBV29-1 with TRBJ2-3; 11 bases match TRBD1. This CDR3 is built from 15 residues. Germline values: CDR1 SQVTM, CDR2 ANQGSEA. The V and J ends lost 4 bases and 4 bases, in that order; junction bases with no gene match: 7. The CDR3 DNA sequence: TGCAGCGTTGGGGGGGGACAGGGGGGACCAGATACGCAGTATTTT. It codes for CSVGGGQGGPDTQYF.

The gene calls are TRBV6-1 and TRBJ2-7, with 12 bases that match TRBD2. Germline values: CDR1 MNHNS, CDR2 SASEGT. CDR3 length: 14 amino acids. V was pared by 7 bases and J by 3 bases, with 4 bases of the junction left unmatched. The CDR3 sequence: CASIPGLAGYEQYF. The CDR3 DNA is TGTGCCAGCATCCCGGGACTAGCGGGCTACGAGCAGTACTTC.

The rearrangement joins TRBV6-1 to TRBJ2-7; 7 nucleotides agree with TRBD2. The V segment lost 2 bases and the J segment 5 bases; nucleotides outside the gene matches: 9. There are 15 residues in the CDR3. Germline-derived CDR1 and CDR2 are MNHNS and SASEGT. The chain's CDR3 is CASSETLAVYDEQYF. CDR3 in DNA: TGTGCCAGCAGTGAAACCCTAGCGGTGTATGACGAGCAGTACTTC.